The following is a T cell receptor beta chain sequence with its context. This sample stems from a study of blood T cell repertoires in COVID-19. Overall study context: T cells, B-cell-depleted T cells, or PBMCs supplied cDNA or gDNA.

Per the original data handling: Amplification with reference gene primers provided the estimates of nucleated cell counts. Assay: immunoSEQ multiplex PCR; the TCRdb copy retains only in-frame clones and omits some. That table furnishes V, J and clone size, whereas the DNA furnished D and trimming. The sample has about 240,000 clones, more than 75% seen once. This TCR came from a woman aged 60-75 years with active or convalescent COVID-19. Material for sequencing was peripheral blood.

The CDR3 coding sequence is TGTGCCAGCAGCTTACGCGGGTCTTCCTACAATGAGCAGTTCTTC. The encoded protein is CASSLRGSSYNEQFF. This rearrangement joins TRBV11-2 to TRBJ2-1; D might be TRBD2 (5 bases). This CDR3 has 15 residues. The germline CDR1 and CDR2 sequences are SGHAT and FQNNGV. V was clipped by 2 bases and J by 1 base, with 9 bases between them. The whole variable domain, filled in from reference TRBV11-2 and TRBJ2-1, reads EAGVAQSPRYKIIEKRQSVAFWCNPISGHATLYWYQQILGQGPKLLIQFQNNGVVDDSQLPKDRFSAERLKGVDSTLKIQPAKLEDSAVYLCASSLRGSSYNEQFFGPGTRLTVL.